The 3 T cell receptor beta chains below come from one sample, sequenced in a study of identical twins. TCRdb processed the 5' RACE reads anew with MiXCR; each CDR3 protein has one entry. The repertoire consists of about 1.7 million distinct CDR3 sequences, with less than 40% occurring once and the leading ten covering approximately 0.29%. The material sequenced was cord blood. All receptors derive from a newborn girl in good health.

In the case of this clonotype: A read error may explain this, as a much larger clone is one base away. V is TRBV28 and J is TRBJ2-7; 7 positions agree with TRBD1. Germline V lookup: CDR1 MDHEN, CDR2 SYDVKM. The CDR3 is made up of 14 amino acids. The DNA of the CDR3 is TGTGCCAGCAGTTTAGTGGGACAGACCTACGTGCAGTACTTC. This sequence encodes CASSLVGQTYVQYF. The full variable domain, rest sourced from reference TRBV28 and TRBJ2-7, is DVKVTQSSRYLVKRTGEKVFLECVQDMDHENMFWYRQDPGLGLRLIYFSYDVKMKEKGDIPEGYSVSREKKERFSLILESASTNQTSMYLCASSLVGQTYVQYFGPGTRLTVT.

Only a few counts were recorded for this clonotype. The chain links TRBV4-2 to TRBJ2-3; D is unresolved. The V end lost 0 bases, the J end lost 5 bases, and 6 bases lay between the germline ends. From germline, CDR1 is LGHNA and CDR2 YNFKEQ. CDR3 length: 13 residues. In nucleotides, the CDR3 is TGTGCCAGCAGCCAAGATAACGGAGATACGCAGTATTTT. Amino acid sequence: CASSQDNGDTQYF.

The chain is built from TRBV20-1 and TRBJ2-3, with TRBD2 matching over 16 bases. Germline CDR1 and CDR2: DFQATT and SNEGSKA (reference sequence). The CDR3 sequence is 16 residues long. V lost 6 bases to trimming and J lost 3 bases; unmatched junction nucleotides: 6. CDR3 DNA: TGCAGTGCGGCGGGACTAGCGGGGGGGTTAACAGATACGCAGTATTTT. Translation gives CSAAGLAGGLTDTQYF.